Listed below are T cell receptor beta chains from one sample, sequenced in a study of shared clonotypes between healthy human individuals. The data were produced by immunoSEQ multiplex PCR, yet TCRdb's version contains in-frame clones alone and is incomplete. Of about 1.1 million clones listed, 70% to 80% are singletons. The sample taken for sequencing was memory CD4+ T cells from PBMCs. The source is a man younger than 30 in good health. Some clones in this sample may be carry-over from other donors' samples. Each CDR3 is given with its conserved first and last residue. D genes are given only for firm matches. Only part of the rows carry a size: once, few, many, or a class if the clone is expanded.

V: TRBV6-6; size: .; D: .; J: TRBJ2-7; CDR3: CASSLRPTWPEQYF; DNA: TGTGCCAGCAGTCTACGACCTACGTGGCCCGAGCAGTACTTC
V: TRBV4-2; size: once; D: .; J: TRBJ2-7; CDR3: CASSQDSMGLRQYF; DNA: TGTGCCAGCAGCCAGGACAGCATGGGGTTACGGCAGTACTTC
V: TRBV11-3; size: .; D: .; J: TRBJ2-1; CDR3: CASSLGGVSYNEQFF; DNA: TGTGCCAGCAGCTTAGGCGGCGTCTCCTACAATGAGCAGTTCTTC
V: TRBV30; size: .; D: .; J: TRBJ2-6; CDR3: CAFRGVFGANVLTF; DNA: TGTGCCTTCAGGGGTGTCTTTGGGGCCAACGTCCTGACTTTC
V: TRBV5-1; size: .; D: .; J: TRBJ2-5; CDR3: CASSLGFGQETQYF; DNA: TGCGCCAGCAGCTTGGGGTTTGGGCAAGAGACCCAGTACTTC
V: TRBV29-1; size: .; D: TRBD1; J: TRBJ2-7; CDR3: CSVATGGSYEQYF; DNA: TGCAGCGTGGCCACAGGGGGCTCCTACGAGCAGTACTTC
V: TRBV15; size: .; D: TRBD1; J: TRBJ1-4; CDR3: CATSRGTEYKNLFF; DNA: TGTGCCACCAGCAGGGGGACAGAATATAAAAATCTGTTTTTT
V: TRBV28; size: .; D: .; J: TRBJ2-1; CDR3: CASNPGTWRASSYNEQFF; DNA: TGTGCCAGCAACCCCGGAACTTGGAGGGCCAGCTCCTACAATGAGCAGTTCTTC
V: TRBV5-6; size: .; D: .; J: TRBJ2-1; CDR3: CASSFGRGSSYNEQFF; DNA: TGTGCCAGCAGCTTTGGGCGGGGCTCCTCCTACAATGAGCAGTTCTTC
V: TRBV5-4; size: .; D: .; J: TRBJ2-3; CDR3: CASSLLAGSSTDTQYF; DNA: TGTGCCAGCAGCTTGTTGGCGGGATCTAGCACAGATACGCAGTATTTT
V: TRBV27; size: .; D: TRBD2; J: TRBJ2-7; CDR3: CASSLRSGSVSYEQYF; DNA: TGTGCCAGCAGTTTAAGAAGCGGGAGTGTCTCCTACGAGCAGTACTTC
V: TRBV5-1; size: .; D: .; J: TRBJ1-2; CDR3: CASSQESYGYTF; DNA: TGCGCCAGCAGCCAGGAGTCTTATGGCTACACCTTC
V: TRBV7-9; size: .; D: TRBD2; J: TRBJ2-1; CDR3: CASSLGSGRDNEQFF; DNA: TGTGCCAGCAGCTTAGGAAGCGGGAGGGACAATGAGCAGTTCTTC
V: TRBV5-4; size: .; D: TRBD2; J: TRBJ2-1; CDR3: CASSLGGAGGEGEQFF; DNA: TGTGCCAGCAGCTTGGGAGGCGCGGGAGGGGAAGGTGAGCAGTTCTTC
V: TRBV5-1; size: .; D: TRBD2; J: TRBJ2-5; CDR3: CASSSRVAGGETQYF; DNA: TGCGCCAGCAGCTCCCGGGTAGCGGGAGGGGAGACCCAGTACTTC
V: TRBV29-1; size: .; D: .; J: TRBJ1-2; CDR3: CSVLGHGGGYTF; DNA: TGCAGCGTACTGGGACATGGGGGCGGCTACACCTTC
V: TRBV11-2; size: .; D: .; J: TRBJ1-1; CDR3: CASTRTLEGTEAFF; DNA: TGTGCCAGCACGCGAACCCTGGAGGGCACTGAAGCTTTCTTT
V: TRBV30; size: .; D: TRBD2; J: TRBJ2-1; CDR3: CAWRNWREFYNEQFF; DNA: TGTGCCTGGAGGAACTGGCGGGAGTTCTACAATGAGCAGTTCTTC
V: TRBV18; size: .; D: TRBD1; J: TRBJ2-7; CDR3: CASSPPPGQGISYEQYF; DNA: TGTGCCAGCTCACCGCCCCCGGGACAGGGGATCTCCTACGAGCAGTACTTC
V: TRBV30; size: .; D: TRBD1; J: TRBJ2-3; CDR3: CAFEQGADTQYF; DNA: TGTGCCTTTGAACAGGGGGCAGATACGCAGTATTTT
V: TRBV7-9; size: .; D: TRBD1; J: TRBJ2-5; CDR3: CASSLIDREETQYF; DNA: TGTGCCAGCAGCTTAATAGACAGGGAGGAGACCCAGTACTTC
V: TRBV30; size: .; D: .; J: TRBJ2-5; CDR3: CAWSVPGTETQYF; DNA: TGTGCCTGGAGTGTCCCTGGTACGGAGACCCAGTACTTC
V: TRBV9; size: .; D: .; J: TRBJ2-5; CDR3: CASSVGDYSQETQYF; DNA: TGTGCCAGCAGCGTAGGGGATTATTCTCAAGAGACCCAGTACTTC
V: TRBV11-2; size: .; D: TRBD2; J: TRBJ2-5; CDR3: CASSLVASGTREQYF; DNA: TGTGCCAGCAGCTTAGTGGCTAGCGGGACTAGGGAGCAGTACTTC
V: TRBV2; size: .; D: .; J: TRBJ2-7; CDR3: CASSAVGVAEQYF; DNA: TGTGCCAGCAGTGCTGTCGGGGTTGCCGAGCAGTACTTC
V: TRBV9; size: .; D: .; J: TRBJ2-2; CDR3: CASSVHTGAGELFF; DNA: TGTGCCAGCAGCGTACACACTGGGGCCGGGGAGCTGTTTTTT
V: TRBV2; size: .; D: TRBD2; J: TRBJ2-1; CDR3: CASSPSGRTYNEQFF; DNA: TGTGCCAGCAGTCCTAGCGGGAGGACATACAATGAGCAGTTCTTC
V: TRBV10-3; size: .; D: TRBD1; J: TRBJ1-5; CDR3: CAISRDSDQPQHF; DNA: TGTGCCATCAGCCGGGACAGCGATCAGCCCCAGCATTTT